The 22 T cell receptor beta chains listed next were all sequenced from one sample in a study of CD8+ T cells in alopecia areata. Extracted RNA was reverse transcribed, and the resulting cDNA served as sequencing template. Some clones are missing from TCRdb's copy, which holds only in-frame ones; the method was immunoSEQ multiplex PCR. Of around 160,000 clones listed, more than 45% are singletons. Specimen: CD4+ T cells sorted from blood. These receptors originate from a human donor with alopecia areata.

The J gene is TRBJ2-5, the V gene TRBV2; D call uncertain. V was trimmed by 3 bases and J by 5 bases, leaving 13 bases between them. The germline CDR1 and CDR2 sequences are SNHLY and FYNNEI. The CDR3 loop spans 14 amino acids. CDR3 sequence reads: CASSETFYRETQYF. CDR3 bases: TGTGCCAGCAGTGAGACGTTTTATCGGGAGACCCAGTACTTC.

This clone has just a few counts. The chain has TRBV7-8 and TRBJ1-1; D is undetermined. Trimming stripped 5 bases from V and 4 bases from J, with 5 bases between. The CDR3 is 11 amino acids. The germline V gene has CDR1 SGHVS and CDR2 FQNEAQ. CDR3 sequence (DNA): TGTGCCAGCAGCGTCGCCACTGAAGCTTTCTTT. Translated: CASSVATEAFF.

This clone turned up a few times. The chain joins TRBV18 to TRBJ1-2; no clear D. V was shortened by 0 bases and J by 6 bases, with 8 bases between the two germline ends. The CDR3 sequence is 13 residues long. Per germline, CDR1 KGHSH and CDR2 LQKENI. The CDR3 sequence is CASSPPVQDGYTF. The CDR3 DNA reads TGTGCCAGCTCACCACCCGTCCAGGATGGCTACACCTTC. The entire variable domain, with the rest obtained from reference TRBV18 and TRBJ1-2, is as follows: NAGVMQNPRHLVRRRGQEARLRCSPMKGHSHVYWYRQLPEEGLKFMVYLQKENIIDESGMPKERFSAEFPKEGPSILRIQQVVRGDSAAYFCASSPPVQDGYTFGSGTRLTVV.

This sequence joins TRBV29-1 and TRBJ2-7; maybe TRBD2 (5 bases). The V end lost 3 bases, the J end lost 2 bases, and 8 bases lay between the germline ends. The CDR3 is made up of 12 amino acids. Germline CDR1 is SQVTM and CDR2 is ANQGSEA. CDR3 residues: CSVDGDTYEQYF. DNA for the CDR3: TGCAGCGTTGACGGGGATACCTACGAGCAGTACTTC.

The genes are TRBV29-1 and TRBJ1-2; D gene uncertain. The CDR3 has 12 residues. The germline gives CDR1 SQVTM, CDR2 ANQGSEA. With 0 bases removed from V and 4 bases from J, the gap between germline ends came to 6 bases. CDR3 bases: TGCAGCGTTGAAGACAGTTTCTATGGCTACACCTTC. Translating it yields CSVEDSFYGYTF.

This rearrangement joins TRBV5-1 to TRBJ2-5; D is unclear. The CDR3 contains 14 residues. With 0 bases removed from V and 0 bases from J, the gap between germline ends came to 6 bases. CDR1 and CDR2 (germline): SGHRS, YFSETQ. The CDR3 loop reads CASSLVQHQETQYF. For the CDR3, the DNA is TGCGCCAGCAGCTTGGTACAGCACCAAGAGACCCAGTACTTC.

This clone has a handful of counts. The chain uses TRBV28 and TRBJ2-1; D perhaps matches TRBD2 (5 bases). V dropped 3 bases and J dropped 5 bases, with 11 bases sitting between them. CDR1 and CDR2 (germline): MDHEN, SYDVKM. This CDR3 is built from 14 residues. CDR3: CASSFGRRDNEQFF. For the CDR3, the DNA is TGTGCCAGCAGTTTCGGGCGGCGGGACAATGAGCAGTTCTTC.

The V call is TRBV10-2, the J call TRBJ2-3, with D perhaps TRBD1 or TRBD2 (5 bases each). Per the germline V gene, CDR1 is WSHSY and CDR2 is SAAADI. The germline V and J ends were trimmed by 2 bases and 0 bases, with 9 bases remaining between them. CDR3 length equals 15 residues. CDR3 loop: CASSELGRSTDTQYF. CDR3 coding DNA: TGCGCCAGCAGTGAGCTGGGACGCAGCACAGATACGCAGTATTTT.

The V and J genes are TRBV6-1 and TRBJ2-7; 7 nucleotides match TRBD2. With 0 bases clipped from V and 4 bases from J, the junction kept 6 bases outside the gene matches. This CDR3 is 15 amino acids long. Germline loops: CDR1 MNHNS, CDR2 SASEGT. As DNA, the CDR3 is TGTGCCAGCAGTGAAGCGGAGACTAGCATATACGAGCAGTACTTC. Translated: CASSEAETSIYEQYF.

V gene TRBV14 combines with J gene TRBJ2-5; D unresolved. Deletions cut 2 bases from V and 5 bases from J, with 3 bases between. This CDR3 is 11 amino acids long. CDR1 and CDR2 (germline): SGHDN, FVKESK. The DNA of the CDR3 is TGTGCCAGCAGCCAAAGGGAGACCCAGTACTTC. Protein sequence: CASSQRETQYF.

This sequence joins TRBV7-8 and TRBJ1-1; D gene ambiguous. V was cut by 0 bases and J by 1 base, with 6 bases left in between. Germline CDR1 SGHVS, CDR2 FQNEAQ. This CDR3 region has 14 residues. CDR3 nucleotide sequence: TGTGCCAGCAGCTTAGCGCCGACGAACACTGAAGCTTTCTTT. Translation: CASSLAPTNTEAFF.

This clone appeared a few times. The V gene is TRBV5-4, the J gene TRBJ1-1; D is possibly TRBD1 (6 bases). Per germline, CDR1 SGHNT and CDR2 YYREEE (reference sequence). V was pared by 4 bases and J by 3 bases, with 16 bases between. CDR3 length equals 15 residues. The CDR3, as DNA: TGTGCCAGCAGCAGGGAGACAGGAGTCGACACTGAAGCTTTCTTT. Translated: CASSRETGVDTEAFF. The complete variable domain, with remaining parts taken from reference TRBV5-4 and TRBJ1-1, reads ETGVTQSPTHLIKTRGQQVTLRCSSQSGHNTVSWYQQALGQGPQFIFQYYREEENGRGNFPPRFSGLQFPNYSSELNVNALELDDSALYLCASSRETGVDTEAFFGQGTRLTVV.

This clone was observed a few times. Here the CDR3 DNA reads TGTGCCAGTAGTATACCCGCACTCACAGATACGCAGTATTTT. As protein: CASSIPALTDTQYF. The gene calls are TRBV19 and TRBJ2-3; D not certain. Trimming left V 2 bases short and J 2 bases short, with 8 bases between. CDR1 and CDR2 (germline): LNHDA, SQIVND (reference sequence). The CDR3 has 14 amino acids.

This rearrangement joins TRBV18 to TRBJ2-5; TRBD2 might be the D (6 bases). The V end was cut by 3 bases, the J end by 5 bases, with 13 bases between. This CDR3 is built from 14 residues. Germline-derived CDR1 and CDR2 are KGHSH and LQKENI. This CDR3 is CASSPGGGSETQYF. For the CDR3, the DNA is TGTGCCAGCTCACCGGGAGGAGGTTCGGAGACCCAGTACTTC.

This sequence joins TRBV28 and TRBJ1-5; TRBD1 might be the D (5 bases). Germline CDR1 reads MDHEN; CDR2 reads SYDVKM. The CDR3 contains 12 residues. Trimming shortened V by 5 bases and J by 6 bases, and 8 bases separated the two germline ends. CDR3 in DNA: TGTGCCAGCAGTGGGGGTAGTCAGCCCCAGCATTTT. Amino acid sequence: CASSGGSQPQHF. Variable domain in full (rest from reference TRBV28 and TRBJ1-5): DVKVTQSSRYLVKRTGEKVFLECVQDMDHENMFWYRQDPGLGLRLIYFSYDVKMKEKGDIPEGYSVSREKKERFSLILESASTNQTSMYLCASSGGSQPQHFGDGTRLSIL.

The gene calls are TRBV9 and TRBJ2-1; 13 nucleotides agree with TRBD2. The CDR3 length is 15 residues. The J segment lost 12 bases and the V segment lost 3 bases, leaving 9 bases of the junction unmatched. CDR1 is SGDLS, CDR2 YYNGEE, per germline. The CDR3 bases are TGTGCCAGCAGCGCCGGACTAGCGGGAGTTGATGGGCAGTTCTTC. This translates into CASSAGLAGVDGQFF. The entire variable domain, with the rest obtained from reference TRBV9 and TRBJ2-1, is as follows: DSGVTQTPKHLITATGQRVTLRCSPRSGDLSVYWYQQSLDQGLQFLIQYYNGEERAKGNILERFSAQQFPDLHSELNLSSLELGDSALYFCASSAGLAGVDGQFFGPGTRLTVL.

The CDR3 reads CASSLRDRGPNEQFF. CDR3 bases: TGCGCCAGCAGCTTGCGGGACAGGGGCCCCAATGAGCAGTTCTTC. The chain recombines TRBV5-1 with TRBJ2-1, with 10 bases lining up with TRBD1. From germline, CDR1 is SGHRS and CDR2 YFSETQ. This CDR3 is 15 amino acids long. J was trimmed by 6 bases and V by 1 base; bases with no gene match: 4.

The chain employs TRBV28 and TRBJ1-2; weak D call: TRBD1 (6 bases). V was trimmed by 5 bases and J by 5 bases, leaving 12 bases between them. The CDR3 has 13 amino acids. CDR1 and CDR2 from the germline V gene are MDHEN and SYDVKM. In DNA, the CDR3 is TGTGCCAGCAGTCGCCCCAGGGGTTATGGCTACACCTTC. Encoded protein: CASSRPRGYGYTF.

The table lists this clone with a few counts. The chain employs TRBV6-1 and TRBJ2-1; TRBD2 might be the D (5 bases). Between the trimmed V and J ends, which lost 2 bases and 4 bases, there was a span of 12 bases. The CDR3 spans 15 residues. Per the germline V gene, CDR1 is MNHNS and CDR2 is SASEGT. CDR3: CASSEYLSGYNEQFF. The CDR3 DNA is TGTGCCAGCAGTGAATATCTGTCGGGGTACAATGAGCAGTTCTTC.

The rearrangement uses TRBV19 and TRBJ2-7; a possible D gene is TRBD2 (6 bases). Germline CDR1 LNHDA, CDR2 SQIVND (reference sequence). The CDR3 has 15 amino acids. The germline V and J ends were trimmed by 1 base and 3 bases, with 13 bases remaining between them. The CDR3 DNA is TGTGCCAGTAGTATAGTGGCGGGAAGAGACTACGAGCAGTACTTC. This gives the protein CASSIVAGRDYEQYF.

The gene calls are TRBV7-9 and TRBJ2-3, with D perhaps TRBD2 (5 bases). With 1 base removed from V and 3 bases from J, the gap between germline ends came to 14 bases. CDR1 is SEHNR and CDR2 is FQNEAQ in the germline V gene (reference sequence). This CDR3 spans 16 amino acids. As DNA, the CDR3 is TGTGCCAGCAGCTTAGAGGTGGGCAGAGGGACAGATACGCAGTATTTT. It encodes CASSLEVGRGTDTQYF.

V gene TRBV29-1 combines with J gene TRBJ2-7; D unresolved. The germline V and J ends were trimmed by 4 bases and 0 bases, with 7 bases remaining between them. This CDR3 region has 12 residues. Germline assignment: CDR1 SQVTM and CDR2 ANQGSEA. CDR3: CSVGQNSYEQYF. The DNA of the CDR3 is TGCAGCGTTGGTCAGAACTCCTACGAGCAGTACTTC.